This TCR beta chain appears in the sequencing data of a study of shared clonotypes between healthy human individuals. Notes on the study in general: Roughly 5% of naive CD4 clonotypes were common to four donors.

Points on this clone: Its cognate antigen is unknown.

The germline V gene encodes CDR1 SEHNR and CDR2 FQNEAQ (reference sequence). V lost 5 bases to trimming and J lost 9 bases, with 14 bases between them. The CDR3 length is 13 residues. Each PCR replicate from the sorted subsets contained around 0.2 ug DNA, which is 30,000 or so T cell genomes. As handled by the study authors: Filtering was not the same, since immunoSEQ gave junction-only sequences without quality scores. Profiled with immunoSEQ multiplex PCR; TCRdb holds only in-frame clones, not every one. V, J and clone size reflect that table, while D and trimming were determined from the DNA. Among more than 2 million clones listed, about 94% were seen once. Terminally differentiated effector memory CD45RA+ cells were excluded by CCR7 positive selection of CD45RO-negative cells. Each of the donors was a healthy adult who was HIV-negative and had not had a recent acute infection or vaccination.

This sequence joins TRBV7-9 and TRBJ2-1, with D possibly matching TRBD2 (5 bases). The specimen sequenced was naive CD8+ T cells sorted from blood. The sequence derives from a man younger than 35 in good health. The CDR3 DNA follows: TGTGCCAGCAGCGAGGACGGAGGTCCTGAGCAGTTCTTC. Amino acid sequence: CASSEDGGPEQFF.